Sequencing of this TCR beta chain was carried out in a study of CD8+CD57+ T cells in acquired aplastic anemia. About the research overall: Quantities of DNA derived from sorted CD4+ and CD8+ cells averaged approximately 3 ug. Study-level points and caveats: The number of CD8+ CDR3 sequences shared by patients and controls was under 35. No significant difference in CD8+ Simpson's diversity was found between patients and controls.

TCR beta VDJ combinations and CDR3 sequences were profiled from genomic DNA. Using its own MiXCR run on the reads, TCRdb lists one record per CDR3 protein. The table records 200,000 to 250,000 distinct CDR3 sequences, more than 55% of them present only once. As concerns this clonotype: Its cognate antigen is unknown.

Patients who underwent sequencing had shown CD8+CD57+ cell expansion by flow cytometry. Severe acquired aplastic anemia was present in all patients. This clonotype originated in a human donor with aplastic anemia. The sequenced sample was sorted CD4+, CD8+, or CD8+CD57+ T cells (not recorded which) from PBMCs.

For the CDR3, the DNA is TGTGCCAGCAGCGTAGGGTCCGGACGGGATGAAAAACTGTTTTTT. Its protein is CASSVGSGRDEKLFF. The gene calls are TRBV9 and TRBJ1-4; D not certain. Germline values: CDR1 SGDLS, CDR2 YYNGEE. The CDR3 is 15 residues long. Trimming pared 0 bases from V and 6 bases from J, leaving 12 bases between.